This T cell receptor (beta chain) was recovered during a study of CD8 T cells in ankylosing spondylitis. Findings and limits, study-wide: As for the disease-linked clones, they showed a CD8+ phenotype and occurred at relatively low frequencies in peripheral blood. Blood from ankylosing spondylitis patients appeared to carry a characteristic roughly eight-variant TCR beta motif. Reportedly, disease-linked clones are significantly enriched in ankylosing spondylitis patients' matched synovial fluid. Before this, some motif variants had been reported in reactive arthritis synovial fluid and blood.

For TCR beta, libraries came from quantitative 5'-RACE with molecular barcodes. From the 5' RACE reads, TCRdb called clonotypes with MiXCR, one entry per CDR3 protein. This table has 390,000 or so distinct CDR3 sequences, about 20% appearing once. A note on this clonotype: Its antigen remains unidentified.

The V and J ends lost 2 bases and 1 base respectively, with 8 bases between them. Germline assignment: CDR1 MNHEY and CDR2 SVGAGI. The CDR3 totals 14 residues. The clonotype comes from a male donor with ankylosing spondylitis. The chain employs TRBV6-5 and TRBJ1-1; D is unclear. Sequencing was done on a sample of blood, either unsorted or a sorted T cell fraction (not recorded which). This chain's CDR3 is CASSYGGRNTEAFF. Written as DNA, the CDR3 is TGTGCCAGCAGTTACGGTGGGCGGAACACTGAAGCTTTCTTT.